Listed below are T cell receptor beta chains from one sample, sequenced in a study of blood T cell repertoires in COVID-19. Repertoires were generated with immunoSEQ multiplex PCR, while TCRdb's copy carries only in-frame clones and drops some. The data show approximately 190,000 clones, under 85% seen once. The sequenced sample consisted of peripheral blood. These receptor sequences come from a middle-aged woman with acute or convalescent COVID-19. Both conserved end residues are trimmed from each CDR3. The D gene is left open where the match is weak.

v_call d_call cdr3_aa
TRBV6-5 NA ASSYLADFYEQY
TRBV19 TRBD1 ASRYGTGDEKLF
TRBV28 NA ASSLAGPTYNEQF
TRBV9 NA ASSVGQTYEQY
TRBV6-5 NA ASSTQLREAEAF
TRBV28 TRBD1 ASTNGDRGGNQPQH
TRBV27 TRBD2 ASSLVGTSVLAQY
TRBV28 NA ASSLPASTSTDTQY
TRBV28 NA ASRPNFGGSQPQH
TRBV2 NA ASSEAAGGQIQF